This T cell receptor (beta chain) was captured in a study of regulatory T cells in long-lasting Graves disease. CDR3-region Arm-PCR and iRepertoire HTBI primers produced the TCR beta libraries. TCRdb itself ran the multiplex PCR reads through MiXCR, one entry per CDR3 protein. The data contain hundreds of thousands of distinct CDR3 sequences, roughly 14% of them singletons. Time point defined: newly diagnosed GD, antithyroid drugs for less than 3 months. Extracted RNA from PBMCs served as the source of the TCR library. In its sample, this clonotype was seen many times. These records were also assigned to another study, of T cells in Graves' hyperthyroidism and ophthalmopathy. That source adds: Researchers ran a first-round RT-PCR on the TCR CDR3 using the HTBI primer set.

The source is a man younger than 40 with Graves disease. This material consisted of peripheral blood mononuclear cells (PBMCs), taken at new diagnosis, from a patient treated with antithyroid drugs.

CDR3 coding DNA: TGTGCCAGCAGTGGGACTAGCGGGAGGGCCCGTCTTAGTAATGAGCAGTTCTTC. It specifies CASSGTSGRARLSNEQFF. The chain has TRBV12-3 or TRBV12-4 and TRBJ2-1; 16 nucleotides match TRBD2. The CDR3 is 18 amino acids. The V and J ends lost 5 bases and 7 bases, in that order; junction bases with no gene match: 11.